The source of this T cell receptor (beta chain) is a study of T-cell memory formation after mild COVID-19. Sample barcodes and UMIs were carried by the TCR alpha and TCR beta cDNA libraries that 5'RACE generated with constant-segment primers. TCRdb analysed the 5' RACE reads with MiXCR anew, one entry per CDR3 protein. The repertoire has 450,000 to 650,000 distinct CDR3 sequences, more than 15% of them found once; the top ten carry approximately 12%. Looked up from germline, CDR1 is SGHRS and CDR2 is YFSETQ. The CDR3 runs 15 residues. V lost 0 bases to trimming and J lost 1 base, with 10 bases between them. Points from the study as a whole: A subset of responding clones appeared in pre-infection memory, suggesting cross-reactive memory joined. Chiefly within CM and EM were the contracting CD4+ clones; CD8+ ones were within EMRA.

This clonotype was counted a few times. The target antigen is unknown. The clonotype comes from an adult woman who had mild COVID-19 (a few samples of this study predate the infection). Cell type and time point are not known. V gene TRBV5-1 combines with J gene TRBJ1-1; unclear D gene. Material: PBMCs or a T cell subset sorted from them (not recorded which). The CDR3 region is CASSLGTVKNTEAFF. CDR3 in DNA: TGCGCCAGCAGCTTGGGGACGGTAAAGAACACTGAAGCTTTCTTT.